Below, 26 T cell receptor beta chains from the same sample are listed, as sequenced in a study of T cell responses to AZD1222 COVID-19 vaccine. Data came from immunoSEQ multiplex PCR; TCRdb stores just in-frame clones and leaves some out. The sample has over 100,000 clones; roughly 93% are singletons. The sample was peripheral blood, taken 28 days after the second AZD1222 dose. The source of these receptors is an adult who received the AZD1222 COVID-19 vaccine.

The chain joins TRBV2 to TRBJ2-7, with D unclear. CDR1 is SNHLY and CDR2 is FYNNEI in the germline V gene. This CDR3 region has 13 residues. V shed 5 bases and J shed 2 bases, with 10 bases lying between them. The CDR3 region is CASSRVPPYEQYF. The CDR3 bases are TGTGCCAGCAGTCGGGTTCCTCCCTACGAGCAGTACTTC.

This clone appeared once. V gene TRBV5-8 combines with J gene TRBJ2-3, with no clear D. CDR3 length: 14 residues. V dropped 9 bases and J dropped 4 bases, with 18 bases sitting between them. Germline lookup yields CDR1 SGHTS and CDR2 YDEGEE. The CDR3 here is CATPPTRKADTQYF. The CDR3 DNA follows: TGTGCCACCCCCCCGACGCGAAAGGCAGATACGCAGTATTTT.

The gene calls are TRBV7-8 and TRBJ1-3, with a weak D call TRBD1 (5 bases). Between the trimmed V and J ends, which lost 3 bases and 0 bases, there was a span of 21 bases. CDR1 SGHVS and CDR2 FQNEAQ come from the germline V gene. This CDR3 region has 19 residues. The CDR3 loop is CASSFGRRGSLNSGNTIYF. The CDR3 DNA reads TGTGCCAGCAGCTTCGGCCGACGGGGCAGTTTAAACTCTGGAAACACCATATATTTT.

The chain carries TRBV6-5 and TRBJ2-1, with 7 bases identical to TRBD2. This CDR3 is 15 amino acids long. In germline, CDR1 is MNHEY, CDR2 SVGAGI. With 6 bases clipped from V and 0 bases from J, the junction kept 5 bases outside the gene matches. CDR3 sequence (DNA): TGTGCCAGCAGACCGGGAGGCAGCTCCTACAATGAGCAGTTCTTC. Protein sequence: CASRPGGSSYNEQFF.

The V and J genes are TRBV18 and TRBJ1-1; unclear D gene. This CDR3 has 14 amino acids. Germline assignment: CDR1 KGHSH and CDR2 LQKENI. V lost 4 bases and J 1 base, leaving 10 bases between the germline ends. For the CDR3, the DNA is TGTGCCAGCTCACTAACGGGGTCGAACACTGAAGCTTTCTTT. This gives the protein CASSLTGSNTEAFF.

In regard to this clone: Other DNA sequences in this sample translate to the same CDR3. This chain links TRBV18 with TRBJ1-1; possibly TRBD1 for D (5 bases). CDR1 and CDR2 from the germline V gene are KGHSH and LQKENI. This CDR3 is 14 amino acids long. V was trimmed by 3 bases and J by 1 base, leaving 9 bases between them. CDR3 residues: CASSPVTGNTEAFF. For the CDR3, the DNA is TGTGCCAGCTCACCGGTTACAGGGAACACTGAAGCTTTCTTT.

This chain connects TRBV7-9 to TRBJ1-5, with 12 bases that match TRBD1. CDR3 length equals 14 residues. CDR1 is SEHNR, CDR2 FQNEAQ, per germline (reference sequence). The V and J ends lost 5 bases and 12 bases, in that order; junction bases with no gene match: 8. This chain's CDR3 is CASSQPGQGASQHF. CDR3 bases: TGTGCCAGCAGCCAGCCGGGACAGGGGGCTAGCCAGCATTTT.

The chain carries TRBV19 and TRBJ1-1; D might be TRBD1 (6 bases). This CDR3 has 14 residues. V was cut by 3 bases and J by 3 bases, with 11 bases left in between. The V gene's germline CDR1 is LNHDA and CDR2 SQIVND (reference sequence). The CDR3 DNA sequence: TGTGCCAGTAGTATTGGCAGGGGTGACACTGAAGCTTTCTTT. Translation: CASSIGRGDTEAFF.

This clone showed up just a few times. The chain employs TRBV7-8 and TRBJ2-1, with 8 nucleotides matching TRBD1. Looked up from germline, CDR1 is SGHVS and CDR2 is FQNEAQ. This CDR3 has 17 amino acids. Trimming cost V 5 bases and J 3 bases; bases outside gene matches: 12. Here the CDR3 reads CASSAPTGTGRYNEQFF. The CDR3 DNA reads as TGTGCCAGCAGCGCCCCCACGGGGACAGGTCGCTACAATGAGCAGTTCTTC.

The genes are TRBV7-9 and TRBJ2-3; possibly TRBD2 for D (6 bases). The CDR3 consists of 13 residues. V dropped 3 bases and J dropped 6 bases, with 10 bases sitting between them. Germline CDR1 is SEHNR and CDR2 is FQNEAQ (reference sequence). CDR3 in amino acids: CASSFASGDTQYF. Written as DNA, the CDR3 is TGTGCCAGCAGCTTTGCCAGCGGGGATACGCAGTATTTT.

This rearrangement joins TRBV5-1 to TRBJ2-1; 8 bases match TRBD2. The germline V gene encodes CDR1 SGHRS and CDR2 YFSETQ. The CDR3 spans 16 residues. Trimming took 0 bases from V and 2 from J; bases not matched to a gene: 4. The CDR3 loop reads CASSLVAGRTYNEQFF. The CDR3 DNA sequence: TGCGCCAGCAGCTTGGTAGCGGGACGGACCTACAATGAGCAGTTCTTC.

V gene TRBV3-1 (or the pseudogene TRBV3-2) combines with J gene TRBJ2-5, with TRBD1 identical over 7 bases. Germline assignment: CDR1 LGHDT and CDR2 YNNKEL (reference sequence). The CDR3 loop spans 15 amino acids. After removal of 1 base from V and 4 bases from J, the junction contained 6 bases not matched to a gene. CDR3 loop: CASSQVLTGVETQYF. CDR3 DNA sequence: TGTGCCAGCAGCCAAGTCCTTACAGGGGTAGAGACCCAGTACTTC.

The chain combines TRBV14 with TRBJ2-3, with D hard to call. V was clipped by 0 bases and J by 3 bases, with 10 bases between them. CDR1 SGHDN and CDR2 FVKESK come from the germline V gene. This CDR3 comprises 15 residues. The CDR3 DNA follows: TGTGCCAGCAGCCAAGACAGGCCAATTACAGATACGCAGTATTTT. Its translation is CASSQDRPITDTQYF.

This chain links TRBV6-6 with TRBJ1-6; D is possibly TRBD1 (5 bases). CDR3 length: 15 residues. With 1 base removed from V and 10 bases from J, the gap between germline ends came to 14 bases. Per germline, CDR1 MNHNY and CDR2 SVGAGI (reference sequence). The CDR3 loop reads CASSYYGRGESPLHF. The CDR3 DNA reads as TGTGCCAGCAGTTACTACGGCCGGGGGGAATCACCCCTCCACTTT.

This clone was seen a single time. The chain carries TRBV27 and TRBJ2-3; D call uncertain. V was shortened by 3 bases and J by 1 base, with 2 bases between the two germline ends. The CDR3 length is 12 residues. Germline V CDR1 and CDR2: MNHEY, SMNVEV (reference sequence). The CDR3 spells CASSLGTDTQYF. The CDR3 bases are TGTGCCAGCAGTTTGGGCACAGATACGCAGTATTTT.

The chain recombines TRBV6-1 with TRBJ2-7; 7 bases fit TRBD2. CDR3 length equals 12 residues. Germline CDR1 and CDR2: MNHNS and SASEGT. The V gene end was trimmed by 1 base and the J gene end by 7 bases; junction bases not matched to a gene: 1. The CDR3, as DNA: TGTGCCAGCAGTGAAGGGGGGGGTGAGCAGTACTTC. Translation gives CASSEGGGEQYF.

In nucleotides, the CDR3 is TGTGCCAGCAGACTACCACGGGGGTATGGGCTCAATCAGCCCCAGCATTTT. It yields the protein CASRLPRGYGLNQPQHF. J is TRBJ1-5 and V is TRBV5-4; a possible D gene is TRBD1 (5 bases). This CDR3 has 17 residues. Germline loops: CDR1 SGHNT, CDR2 YYREEE (reference sequence). V dropped 5 bases and J dropped 3 bases, with 21 bases sitting between them.

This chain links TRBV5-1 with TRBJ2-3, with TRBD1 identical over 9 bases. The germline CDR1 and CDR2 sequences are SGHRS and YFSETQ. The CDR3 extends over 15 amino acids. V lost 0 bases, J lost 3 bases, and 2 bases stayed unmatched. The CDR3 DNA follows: TGCGCCAGCAGCTTGGCTGGGACAGGGACAGATACGCAGTATTTT. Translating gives CASSLAGTGTDTQYF.

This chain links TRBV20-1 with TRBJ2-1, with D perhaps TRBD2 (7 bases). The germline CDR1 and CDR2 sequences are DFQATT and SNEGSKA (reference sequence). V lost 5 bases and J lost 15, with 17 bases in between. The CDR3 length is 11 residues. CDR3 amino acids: CSAGGAGLLFF. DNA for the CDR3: TGCAGTGCTGGGGGGGCGGGATTATTGTTCTTC.

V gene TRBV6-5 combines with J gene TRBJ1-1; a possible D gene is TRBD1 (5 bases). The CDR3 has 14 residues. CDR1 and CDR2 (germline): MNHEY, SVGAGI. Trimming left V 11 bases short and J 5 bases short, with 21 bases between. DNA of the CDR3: TGTGCCTTCAAACCCGACGGGGGTCGGACTGAAGCTTTCTTT. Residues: CAFKPDGGRTEAFF.

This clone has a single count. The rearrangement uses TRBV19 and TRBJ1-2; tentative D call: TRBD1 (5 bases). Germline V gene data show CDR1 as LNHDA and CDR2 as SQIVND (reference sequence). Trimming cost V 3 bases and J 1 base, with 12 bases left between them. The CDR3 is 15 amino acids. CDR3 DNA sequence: TGTGCCAGTAGTATCCCCTGGGACGATAACTATGGCTACACCTTC. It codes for CASSIPWDDNYGYTF.

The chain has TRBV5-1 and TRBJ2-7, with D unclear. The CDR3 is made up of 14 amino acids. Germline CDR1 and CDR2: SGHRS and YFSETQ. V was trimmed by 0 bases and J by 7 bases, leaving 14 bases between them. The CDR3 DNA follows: TGCGCCAGCAGCTTGGAGGCGGATTGGGAAGAGCAGTACTTC. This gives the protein CASSLEADWEEQYF.

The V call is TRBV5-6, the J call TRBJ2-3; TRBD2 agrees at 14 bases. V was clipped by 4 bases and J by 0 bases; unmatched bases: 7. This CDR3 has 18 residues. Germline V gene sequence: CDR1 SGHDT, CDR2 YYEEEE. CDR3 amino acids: CASSRTSGRLISTDTQYF. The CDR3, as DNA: TGTGCCAGCAGCCGGACTAGCGGGAGGTTAATTAGCACAGATACGCAGTATTTT.

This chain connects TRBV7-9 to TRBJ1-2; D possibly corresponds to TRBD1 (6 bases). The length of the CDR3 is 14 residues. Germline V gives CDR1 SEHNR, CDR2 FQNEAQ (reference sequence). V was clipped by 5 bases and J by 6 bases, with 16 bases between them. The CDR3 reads CASSRQAVSDGYTF. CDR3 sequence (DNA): TGTGCCAGCAGCCGACAGGCAGTATCGGATGGCTACACCTTC.

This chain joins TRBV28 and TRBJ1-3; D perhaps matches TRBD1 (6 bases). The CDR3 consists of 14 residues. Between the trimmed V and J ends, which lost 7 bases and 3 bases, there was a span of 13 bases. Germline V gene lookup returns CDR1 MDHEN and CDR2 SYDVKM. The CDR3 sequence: CASTSGQRGNTIYF. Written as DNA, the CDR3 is TGTGCCAGCACCTCCGGACAGCGTGGAAACACCATATATTTT. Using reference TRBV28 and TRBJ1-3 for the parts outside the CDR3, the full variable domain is DVKVTQSSRYLVKRTGEKVFLECVQDMDHENMFWYRQDPGLGLRLIYFSYDVKMKEKGDIPEGYSVSREKKERFSLILESASTNQTSMYLCASTSGQRGNTIYFGEGSWLTVV.

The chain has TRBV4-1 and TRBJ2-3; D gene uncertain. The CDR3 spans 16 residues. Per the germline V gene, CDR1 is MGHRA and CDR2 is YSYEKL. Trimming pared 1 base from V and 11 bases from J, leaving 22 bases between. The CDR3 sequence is CASSQVPTIHAGEQYF. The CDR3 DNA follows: TGCGCCAGCAGCCAAGTCCCTACGATACACGCCGGAGAGCAGTATTTT.